These T cell receptor beta chains were read from a single sample in a study of T cell repertoires in cytomegalovirus infection. Their antigens are not known. TCRdb called the reads again in MiXCR, with one record for every CDR3 protein. This table has about 830,000 distinct CDR3 sequences, about 31% appearing once. Sequenced material: cultured CD8+ T cells from PBMCs, taken from culture after CMV antigen stimulation. Receptors were obtained from a human donor in good health (CMV status not recorded). Some clones in this sample may be carry-over from other donors' samples. Each CDR3 is given with its conserved first and last residue. Fields, in order: V gene, D gene, clone size, J gene, CDR3 protein, CDR3 DNA. The D gene is left open where the match is weak. Clone size, where shown, is once, few, many, or a class for clones that have expanded.

TRBV7-2	.	many	TRBJ1-2	CASSYKDTVTYGYTF	TGTGCCAGCAGCTATAAAGACACGGTCACTTATGGCTACACCTTC
TRBV4-2	.	few	TRBJ2-3	CASSQDPDLGGGRTDTQYF	TGTGCCAGCAGCCAAGATCCGGATTTGGGGGGGGGCCGAACAGATACGCAGTATTTT
TRBV12-3/TRBV12-4	.	.	TRBJ1-5	CASSLELSSNQPQHF	TGTGCCAGCAGTTTGGAACTTTCTAGCAATCAGCCCCAGCATTTT
TRBV7-2	.	.	TRBJ2-1	CASSWAWGSDEQFF	TGTGCCAGCAGCTGGGCTTGGGGTTCGGATGAGCAGTTCTTC
TRBV28	.	.	TRBJ1-5	CASSGRGQPQHF	TGTGCCAGCAGTGGTAGGGGGCAGCCCCAGCATTTT
TRBV27	.	.	TRBJ2-2	CASRSTGEALFF	TGTGCCAGCAGGTCAACAGGGGAGGCACTGTTTTTT
TRBV7-9	.	few	TRBJ1-5	CASSLGPYNQPQHF	TGTGCCAGCAGCTTAGGTCCCTACAATCAGCCCCAGCATTTT
TRBV7-6	.	.	TRBJ2-5	CASSLDVDVPRETQYF	TGTGCCAGCAGCTTAGATGTAGACGTACCGAGAGAGACCCAGTACTTC
TRBV27	TRBD2	.	TRBJ2-7	CASSKGRAYEQYF	TGTGCCAGCAGTAAAGGGAGGGCCTACGAGCAGTACTTC
TRBV12-3/TRBV12-4	TRBD1	many	TRBJ2-3	CASSFNIVGTGISTDTQYF	TGTGCCAGCAGTTTTAATATCGTCGGGACAGGCATTAGCACAGATACGCAGTATTTT
TRBV5-6	.	.	TRBJ2-2	CASSRRQTGELFF	TGTGCCAGCAGCCGTAGACAGACCGGGGAGCTGTTTTTT
TRBV19	TRBD1	.	TRBJ2-7	CASSKNQGAREQYF	TGTGCCAGTAGTAAAAATCAGGGGGCCAGGGAGCAGTACTTC
TRBV7-4	TRBD1	few	TRBJ2-2	CASSLEGQGANTGELFF	TGTGCCAGCAGCTTAGAGGGACAGGGGGCGAACACCGGGGAGCTGTTTTTT
TRBV19	.	many	TRBJ2-1	CASSSTVGANEQFF	TGTGCCAGTAGTAGCACAGTGGGGGCCAATGAGCAGTTCTTC
TRBV7-6	.	many	TRBJ1-1	CASSLGGGVYGWSREAFF	TGTGCCAGCAGCTTAGGAGGTGGAGTATACGGGTGGTCCCGCGAAGCTTTCTTT
TRBV4-1	.	few	TRBJ2-3	CASSPYNGGTDTQYF	TGCGCCAGCAGCCCTTACAACGGAGGCACAGATACGCAGTATTTT
TRBV14	TRBD2	few	TRBJ2-5	CASSQDRRLAGEETQYF	TGTGCCAGCAGCCAAGATCGTCGGCTAGCGGGGGAAGAGACCCAGTACTTC
TRBV6-2/TRBV6-3	TRBD2	.	TRBJ2-2	CASSYSSRLAVHTGELFF	TGTGCCAGCAGTTACTCGAGTAGACTAGCGGTACACACCGGGGAGCTGTTTTTT
TRBV29-1	TRBD1	.	TRBJ2-1	CSVVGQDNNEQFF	TGCAGCGTTGTGGGACAGGATAACAATGAGCAGTTCTTC
TRBV7-9	.	few	TRBJ1-1	CASSLGRARYTEAFF	TGTGCCAGCAGCTTAGGAAGGGCGAGGTACACTGAAGCTTTCTTT
TRBV6-1	.	many	TRBJ1-4	CASSGGGEKLFF	TGTGCCAGCAGTGGAGGGGGTGAAAAACTGTTTTTT
TRBV6-4	.	.	TRBJ2-4	CASRNGGVDKNIQYF	TGTGCCAGTCGAAACGGCGGGGTTGACAAAAACATTCAGTACTTC
TRBV12-3/TRBV12-4	.	.	TRBJ1-2	CASGEYDGYTF	TGTGCCAGCGGAGAATACGATGGCTACACCTTC
TRBV4-1	.	once	TRBJ1-1	CASSQNRDRNTEAFF	TGCGCCAGCAGTCAAAACAGGGATCGGAACACTGAAGCTTTCTTT
TRBV5-1	.	.	TRBJ2-2	CASSWSPGDGTGELFF	TGCGCCAGCAGCTGGTCGCCAGGGGACGGCACCGGGGAGCTGTTTTTT
TRBV6-1	.	.	TRBJ2-1	CASSEAGDYEQFF	TGTGCCAGCAGTGAAGCGGGAGATTATGAGCAGTTCTTC
TRBV19	.	few	TRBJ1-1	CASSIGSVQENTEAFF	TGTGCCAGTAGTATAGGATCGGTACAGGAGAACACTGAAGCTTTCTTT
TRBV7-6	TRBD1	.	TRBJ2-1	CASTASGTGRYEQFF	TGTGCCAGCACCGCCAGCGGGACAGGGAGGTATGAGCAGTTCTTC
TRBV19	.	.	TRBJ2-7	CASSIVHLHEQYF	TGTGCCAGTAGTATAGTCCACCTCCACGAGCAGTACTTC
TRBV7-2	.	many	TRBJ2-1	CASSSPIRSHEQFF	TGTGCCAGCAGCTCCCCGATAAGAAGTCATGAGCAGTTCTTC
TRBV7-8	.	many	TRBJ2-6	CASSLRGRTANSGANVLTF	TGTGCCAGCAGCTTACGGGGTCGGACGGCGAACTCTGGGGCCAACGTCCTGACTTTC
TRBV28	.	once	TRBJ1-1	CASSLSVLEAFF	TGTGCCAGCAGTTTAAGCGTCCTTGAAGCTTTCTTT
TRBV19	TRBD2	few	TRBJ2-5	CASSPGSARGDETQYF	TGTGCCAGTAGTCCGGGGTCAGCACGGGGGGATGAGACCCAGTACTTC
TRBV19	.	.	TRBJ2-7	CAPLFIRGATYEQYF	TGTGCCCCCCTTTTTATTAGGGGGGCTACCTACGAGCAGTACTTC
TRBV6-1	.	few	TRBJ2-7	CASNPRGSSYEQYF	TGTGCCAGCAATCCGAGGGGTAGCTCCTACGAGCAGTACTTC
TRBV29-1	TRBD1	.	TRBJ2-7	CSVEKRQGAYEQYF	TGCAGCGTTGAGAAGCGGCAGGGGGCCTACGAGCAGTACTTC
TRBV6-5	TRBD2	.	TRBJ2-3	CASGTSDVDTQYF	TGTGCCAGCGGAACTAGCGATGTAGATACGCAGTATTTT
TRBV10-1	.	few	TRBJ2-1	CASSRQVAGSSYNEQFF	TGCGCCAGCAGTCGACAGGTAGCTGGTAGCTCCTACAATGAGCAGTTCTTC